The clone carrying this TCR beta chain was counted between two and nine times. Germline lookup yields CDR1 LGHDT and CDR2 YNNKEL (reference sequence). Trimming stripped 5 bases from V and 4 bases from J, with 23 bases between. This CDR3 is built from 17 residues. Repertoires were generated with immunoSEQ multiplex PCR, while TCRdb's copy carries only in-frame clones and drops some. The sample shows under 200,000 clones, 87% of them seen only once. The sample comes from a study of blood T cell repertoires in COVID-19. The chain has TRBV3-1 (or the pseudogene TRBV3-2) and TRBJ1-2; D possibly corresponds to TRBD1 (5 bases). This clonotype was obtained from a man in his 60s with active or convalescent COVID-19. The material sequenced was peripheral blood. The CDR3 DNA reads as TGTGCCAGCAGCTTTTCCCGCTCCGGGGGATCATCCTATGGCTACACCTTC. It translates to CASSFSRSGGSSYGYTF.